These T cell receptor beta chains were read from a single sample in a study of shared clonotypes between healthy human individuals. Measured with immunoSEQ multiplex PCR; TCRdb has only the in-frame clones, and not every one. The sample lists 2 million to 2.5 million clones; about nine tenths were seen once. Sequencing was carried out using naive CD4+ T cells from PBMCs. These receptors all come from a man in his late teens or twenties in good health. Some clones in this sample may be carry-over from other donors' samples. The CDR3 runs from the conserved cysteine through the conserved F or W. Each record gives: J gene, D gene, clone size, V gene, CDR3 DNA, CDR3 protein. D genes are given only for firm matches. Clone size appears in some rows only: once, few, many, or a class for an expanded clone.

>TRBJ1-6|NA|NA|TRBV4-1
TGCGCCAGCAGCCAAGATAAGGTTCCCCCAGACTCACCCCTCCACTTT
CASSQDKVPPDSPLHF
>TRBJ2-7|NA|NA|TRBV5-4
TGTGCCAGCAGCTTGTATGGCAGGCCGTGGGAGCAGTACTTC
CASSLYGRPWEQYF
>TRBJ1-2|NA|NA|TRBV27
TGTGCCAGCAGTCCTTCTCCGGGCCTAAACTATGGCTACACCTTC
CASSPSPGLNYGYTF
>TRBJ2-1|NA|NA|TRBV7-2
TGTGCCAGCAGGAGAGCGGGTGAGTCCTACAATGAGCAGTTCTTC
CASRRAGESYNEQFF
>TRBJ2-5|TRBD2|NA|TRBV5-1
TGCGCCAGCAGCTTGGGGCTAGCGGGATCTGCGGAGACCCAGTACTTC
CASSLGLAGSAETQYF
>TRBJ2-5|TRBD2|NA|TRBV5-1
TGCGCCAGCAGCCCGACTAGCGGAAAAGAGACCCAGTACTTC
CASSPTSGKETQYF
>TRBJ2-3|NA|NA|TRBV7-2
TGTGCCAGCAGCTTTTCGACAGATACGCAGTATTTT
CASSFSTDTQYF
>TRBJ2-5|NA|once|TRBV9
TGTGCCAGCAGCGTAGGTCTGGGGTACCAAGAGACCCAGTACTTC
CASSVGLGYQETQYF
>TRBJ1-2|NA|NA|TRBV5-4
TGTGCCAGCAGCTTGGATCGGGTTAACTATGGCTACACCTTC
CASSLDRVNYGYTF
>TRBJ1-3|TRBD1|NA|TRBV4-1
TGCGCCAGCAGCCTGGGGACAGGGCCTGGAAACACCATATATTTT
CASSLGTGPGNTIYF
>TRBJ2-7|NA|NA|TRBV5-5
TGTGCCAGCAGCTTGGAGGGAAGGGGGTACGAGCAGTACTTC
CASSLEGRGYEQYF
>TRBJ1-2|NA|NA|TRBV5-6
TGTGCCAGCAGCGGGGGGGCAACAGGGAATGGCTACACCTTC
CASSGGATGNGYTF
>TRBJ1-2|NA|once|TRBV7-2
TGTGCCAGCAGCTTTACCCGAACTTGGGGGGCCGGTGGCTACACCTTC
CASSFTRTWGAGGYTF
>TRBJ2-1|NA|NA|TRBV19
TGTGCCAGTGAGCACCAGGGTGAGCAGTTCTTC
CASEHQGEQFF
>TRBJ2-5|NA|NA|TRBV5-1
TGCGCCAGCAGCTTATCCTCGACTGCATACTTAGGGACCCAGTACTTC
CASSLSSTAYLGTQYF
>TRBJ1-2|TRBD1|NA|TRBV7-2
TGTGCCAGCAGCCCTAGACAGGGGGTACGGGGCTACACCTTC
CASSPRQGVRGYTF
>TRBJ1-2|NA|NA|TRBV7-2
TGTGCCAGCAGCTTAAATTGGCGGAACTATGGCTACACCTTC
CASSLNWRNYGYTF
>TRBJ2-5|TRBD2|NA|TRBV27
TGTGCCAGCAGTTGGGGACTAGGATCCCAGTACTTC
CASSWGLGSQYF
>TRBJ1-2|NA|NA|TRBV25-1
TGTGCCAGCGGCCGTCTCCCCCGCACCCAAAATTCTAACTATGGCTACACCTTC
CASGRLPRTQNSNYGYTF
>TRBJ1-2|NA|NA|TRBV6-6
TGTGCCAGCAGTTACAGGGGCAGACCCTATGGCTACACCTTC
CASSYRGRPYGYTF
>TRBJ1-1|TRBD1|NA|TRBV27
TGTGCCAGCAGGGTCACAGGGGGCACTGAAGCTTTCTTT
CASRVTGGTEAFF
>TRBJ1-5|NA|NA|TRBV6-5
TGTGCCAGCAGCCTAGGCCCCAATCAGCCCCAGCATTTT
CASSLGPNQPQHF
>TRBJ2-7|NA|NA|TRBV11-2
TGTGCCAGCAGCGGAATTGGACAGATCTACGAGCAGTACTTC
CASSGIGQIYEQYF
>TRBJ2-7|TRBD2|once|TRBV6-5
TGTGCCAGCATCAGGTACAGCGGGGGATCCTACGAGCAGTACTTC
CASIRYSGGSYEQYF
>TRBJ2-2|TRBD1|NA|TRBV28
TGTGCCAGCAGTTTTGGGGGAGCCGGGACAGGGTTAGGGGAGCTGTTTTTT
CASSFGGAGTGLGELFF
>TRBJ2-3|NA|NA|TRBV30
TGTGCCTGGAGTGTTCGTCAGGGCGATACGCAGTATTTT
CAWSVRQGDTQYF
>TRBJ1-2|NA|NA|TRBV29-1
TGCAGTGCCCAGGGGACGTGGGAGGACACCTTC
CSAQGTWEDTF
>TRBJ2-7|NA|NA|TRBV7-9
TGTGCCAGCAGCCGGTTTCTTGACAGCTCCTACGAGCAGTACTTC
CASSRFLDSSYEQYF
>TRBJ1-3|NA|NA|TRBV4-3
TGCGCCAGCAGCCAAGATCTGGCGAGAAACACCATATATTTT
CASSQDLARNTIYF
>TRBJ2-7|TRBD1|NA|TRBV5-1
TGCGCCAGCACCCTGATGGGACAGGGGATTAACGAGCAGTACTTC
CASTLMGQGINEQYF
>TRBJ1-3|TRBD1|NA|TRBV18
TGTGCCAGCTCACCCTTGGGACAGGGAAACACCATATATTTT
CASSPLGQGNTIYF
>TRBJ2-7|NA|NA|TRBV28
TGTGCCAGCAGATCGGAATCGGGACTCCAGAAGGAGCAGTACTTC
CASRSESGLQKEQYF
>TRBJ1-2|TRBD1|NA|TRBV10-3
TGTGCCATCAGTGAGTCGGCTGGACAGGGGATATATGGCTACACCTTC
CAISESAGQGIYGYTF
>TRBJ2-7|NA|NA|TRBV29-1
TGCAGCGTTGAAGATCACGGGGTGAGCTCCTACGAGCAGTACTTC
CSVEDHGVSSYEQYF
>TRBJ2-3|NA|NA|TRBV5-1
TGCGCCAGCAGCTTGGGTCATGCGGCAGATACGCAGTATTTT
CASSLGHAADTQYF
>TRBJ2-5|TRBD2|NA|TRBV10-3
TGTGCCATCAGTGAGAATGCGGGAGGGCCGAAAGAGACCCAGTACTTC
CAISENAGGPKETQYF
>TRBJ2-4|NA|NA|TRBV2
TGTGCCTGCCAGGACAGAAACATTCAGTACTTC
CACQDRNIQYF
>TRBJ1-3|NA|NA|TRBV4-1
NA
CASSQDFGPGGSGNTIYF
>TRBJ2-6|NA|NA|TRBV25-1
TGTGCCAGCAGTAGACCTGGGGCCAACGTCCTGACTTTC
CASSRPGANVLTF
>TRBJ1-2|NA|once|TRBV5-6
TGTGCCAGCAGCTTTAGGGGGACCCATGGCTACACCTTC
CASSFRGTHGYTF
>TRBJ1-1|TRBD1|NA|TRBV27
TGTGCCGCGTGGGGTGGTCGTCGGACAGGGGGCACAAACACTGAAGCTTTCTTT
CAAWGGRRTGGTNTEAFF
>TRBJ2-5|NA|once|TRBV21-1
TGTGCCAGCAGCAAGATACAGGTTTTCGAAGTTGGGGGCCAGTACTTC
CASSKIQVFEVGGQYF